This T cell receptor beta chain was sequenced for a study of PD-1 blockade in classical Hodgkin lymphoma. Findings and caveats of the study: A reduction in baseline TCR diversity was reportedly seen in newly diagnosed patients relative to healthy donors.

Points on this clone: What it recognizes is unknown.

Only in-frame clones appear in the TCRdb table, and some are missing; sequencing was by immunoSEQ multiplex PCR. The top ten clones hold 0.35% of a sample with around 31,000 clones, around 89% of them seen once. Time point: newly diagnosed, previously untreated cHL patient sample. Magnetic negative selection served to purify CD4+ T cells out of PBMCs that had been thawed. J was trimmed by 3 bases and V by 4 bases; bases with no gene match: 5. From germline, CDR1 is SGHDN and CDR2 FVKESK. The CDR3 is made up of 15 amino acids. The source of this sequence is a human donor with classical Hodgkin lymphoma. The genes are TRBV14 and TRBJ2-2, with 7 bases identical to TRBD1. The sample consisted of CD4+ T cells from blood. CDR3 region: CASSRRGLDTGELFF. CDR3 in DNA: TGTGCCAGCAGCCGTAGGGGGCTCGACACCGGGGAGCTGTTTTTT.